Following are 4 T cell receptor beta chains from one sample sequenced in a study of regulatory T cells in long-lasting Graves disease. As for time point: newly diagnosed GD, antithyroid drugs for less than 3 months. There was RNA extracted from PBMCs, and the TCR library was made from it. Investigators prepared the TCR beta libraries by applying iRepertoire HTBI primers and Arm-PCR of CDR3 regions. TCRdb re-analysed the multiplex PCR reads in MiXCR, keeping a single row per CDR3 protein. In the table there are 400,000 to 500,000 distinct CDR3 sequences, approximately 16% of which are singletons. This sample was also put to use in a study of T cells in Graves' hyperthyroidism and ophthalmopathy.

Sequencing was performed on peripheral blood mononuclear cells (PBMCs), taken at new diagnosis, from a patient treated with antithyroid drugs. All receptors derive from a woman aged 25-40 years with Graves disease.

About this clonotype: With a much larger clone just one base away, this may be a read error. The V call is TRBV30, the J call TRBJ2-5, with a weak D call TRBD1 (6 bases). CDR3 size: 13 residues. V was clipped by 5 bases and J by 5 bases, with 15 bases between them. Germline CDR1 GTSNPN, CDR2 SVGIG (reference sequence). The CDR3 sequence is CAWAGTRGETQYF. The CDR3 DNA follows: TGTGCCTGGGCCGGGACAAGGGGGGAGACCCAGTACTTC.

This clonotype showed up many times. V and J are TRBV6-1 and TRBJ1-5; D unresolved. The CDR3 runs 15 residues. Trimming took off 1 base at V and 5 bases at J, with 12 bases between the two ends. From germline, CDR1 is MNHNS and CDR2 SASEGT. CDR3 amino acids: CASSEGGAGDQPQHF. CDR3 coding DNA: TGTGCCAGCAGTGAAGGTGGAGCTGGCGATCAGCCCCAGCATTTT.

This clonotype was observed a few times. This rearrangement joins TRBV14 to TRBJ1-2, with TRBD1 identical over 9 bases. The CDR3 runs to 15 residues. Germline trimming cut 3 bases from V and 9 bases from J; bases unmatched to any gene: 11. Germline CDR1 and CDR2: SGHDN and FVKESK. DNA for the CDR3: TGTGCCAGCAGCCACTCCCATGGACAGGGGCTGAGCTACACCTTC. As protein: CASSHSHGQGLSYTF.

In its sample, this clonotype was seen many times. The rearrangement links TRBV6-5 to TRBJ1-2; no clear D. The ends were cut back, 3 bases at V and 5 bases at J, with 13 bases in the middle. CDR3 length: 14 amino acids. Per the germline V gene, CDR1 is MNHEY and CDR2 is SVGAGI. The CDR3 reads CASSYGGKTYGYTF. The DNA of the CDR3 is TGTGCCAGCAGTTATGGAGGCAAAACTTATGGCTACACCTTC.